The sequence of this TCR beta chain was determined in a study of T cell changes during pregnancy in multiple sclerosis. Only one count was recorded for this clone. Deletions cut 1 base from V and 2 bases from J, with 9 bases between. Per germline, CDR1 SEHNR and CDR2 FQNEAQ (reference sequence). CDR3 length: 15 residues. TCRdb keeps only in-frame clones here, not all; method: immunoSEQ multiplex PCR. The sample includes about 50,000 clones, 80% to 95% seen only once; the top ten take around 0.25%. This TCR was sampled from a female donor with multiple sclerosis, enrolled in a pregnancy study. Sequences were derived from CD4+ T cells from peripheral blood mononuclear cells, sampled in the second trimester of pregnancy. J is TRBJ1-5 and V is TRBV7-9; D perhaps matches TRBD1 (6 bases). CDR3 sequence: CASSLGDTRNQPQHF. The CDR3 coding sequence is TGTGCCAGCAGCTTAGGGGACACCCGCAATCAGCCCCAGCATTTT.